Shown below are 3 T cell receptor beta chains from a single sample sequenced in a study of tumor and adjacent non-tumor tissue in lung cancer. The template was RNA from unsorted bulk tissue. Distant lung tissue was collected more than 3 cm away from the tumor edge. Three rounds of nested PCR, following a modified ARM-PCR protocol, produced the TCRbeta library. TCRdb used MiXCR to reprocess the multiplex PCR reads, holding one entry per CDR3 protein. The sample contains 40,000 or so distinct CDR3 sequences, roughly 60% of which appear only once. The sequencing sample was made of distant non-tumor lung tissue. These receptors all come from a middle-aged man with non-small cell lung cancer.

Comments on this clonotype: In this CDR3 the conserved last residue, phenylalanine or tryptophan, is missing, so a read error is likely. CDR3 protein: CARSSVEQFL. The CDR3, as DNA: TGTGCCAGGAGCTCCGTCGAGCAGTTCTTA. The gene calls are TRBV7-9 and TRBJ2-1; D not resolved. The CDR3 has 10 amino acids. Germline CDR1 and CDR2: SEHNR and FQNEAQ (reference sequence).

This clonotype came up a few times. One junction end does not reproduce the germline sequence, and a read error may be involved. The rearrangement links TRBV5-6 to TRBJ2-5; D might be TRBD1 (5 bases). In germline, CDR1 is SGHDT, CDR2 YYEEEE. The CDR3 is 14 residues long. This chain's CDR3 is CSSSLTGLQETQYF. CDR3 DNA: TGTTCCAGCAGCTTAACAGGCCTCCAAGAGACCCAGTACTTC. Full variable domain (missing parts from reference TRBV5-6 and TRBJ2-5): DAGVTQSPTHLIKTRGQQVTLRCSPKSGHDTVSWYQQALGQGPQFIFQYYEEEERQRGNFPDRFSGHQFPNYSSELNVNALLLGDSALYLCSSSLTGLQETQYFGPGTRLLVL.

This clonotype was counted ten times or more. This sequence joins TRBV18 and TRBJ2-1; 11 positions match TRBD2. Looked up from germline, CDR1 is KGHSH and CDR2 is LQKENI. V shed 3 bases, J shed 8 bases, and the junction held 0 bases outside the gene matches. The CDR3 runs 13 residues. Written as DNA, the CDR3 is TGTGCCAGCTCACCGACTAGCGGGGATGAGCAGTTCTTC. This gives the protein CASSPTSGDEQFF.